This record looks at one TCR beta chain sequence and its context. Its antigen is as yet unknown. V was trimmed by 5 bases and J by 2 bases, leaving 13 bases between them. CDR1 DFQATT and CDR2 SNEGSKA come from the germline V gene (reference sequence). The CDR3 is made up of 14 amino acids. The sorted Tregs were CD4+CD25+CD127-/low cells. Overall study findings and caveats: Tumor memory CD4+ T cell TCR gene usage clustered with blood and lymph node memory CD4+ cells and lymph node naive CD4+ cells. Tumor-infiltrating Treg TCR alpha and beta sequences overlapped most with tumor naive CD4+ T cells, then blood naive. The larger-cohort validation was restricted to a single TCR beta V-J rearrangement rather than whole repertoires.

After constant-region reverse-primer amplification, full-length variable regions underwent semi-nested PCR with Nested Universal Primer A. TCRdb fed the 5' RACE reads into MiXCR, producing one record per CDR3 protein. The sample comprises approximately 9,000 distinct CDR3 sequences, 30% to 40% of which are singletons, and about 5% rests with the top ten. The specimen was Tregs sorted from blood. The clonotype originates from a female donor with breast cancer. This rearrangement joins TRBV20-1 to TRBJ2-1; possible D gene TRBD2, 6 bases. The CDR3 here is CSARGTLPYNEQFF. The DNA for the CDR3 is TGCAGTGCTCGCGGGACCCTCCCCTACAATGAGCAGTTCTTC.